One sample yielded the 18 T cell receptor beta chains listed below, sequenced in a study of neurological immune-mediated disorders. One entry per CDR3 protein results from TCRdb running MiXCR on the 5' RACE reads. Of tens of thousands of distinct CDR3 sequences in the sample, about 3.7% were seen once. The specimen was PBMCs. The receptors here all came from a man in his forties or fifties with multiple sclerosis.

This clonotype has a count of ten or more. CDR3 in amino acids: CASMSGGLYEQYF. The CDR3 DNA reads as TGTGCCAGCATGAGTGGGGGGCTCTACGAGCAGTACTTC. V and J are TRBV28 and TRBJ2-7; the D gene could be TRBD1 or TRBD2 (6 bases each). Germline V lookup: CDR1 MDHEN, CDR2 SYDVKM. CDR3 length: 13 amino acids. Trimming cost V 7 bases and J 3 bases, with 13 bases left between them.

This clonotype showed up many times. This chain uses TRBV10-3 with TRBJ2-2; 8 bases fit TRBD1. The CDR3 extends over 14 amino acids. The V and J ends lost 4 bases and 7 bases, in that order; junction bases with no gene match: 5. Germline assignment: CDR1 ENHRY and CDR2 SYGVKD. The CDR3 DNA is TGTGCCATCAGTGGACAGGGGAACGTCGGGGAGCTGTTTTTT. It is translated as CAISGQGNVGELFF.

This clonotype appeared many times. The chain combines TRBV19 with TRBJ2-6; a possible D gene is TRBD1 (6 bases). V lost 6 bases to trimming and J lost 4 bases, with 13 bases between them. The CDR3 has 15 amino acids. Germline V gene data show CDR1 as LNHDA and CDR2 as SQIVND (reference sequence). The CDR3 sequence: CASRTTGFGANVLTF. The CDR3 DNA follows: TGTGCCAGTAGGACTACAGGGTTCGGGGCCAACGTCCTGACTTTC.

This clonotype has ten or more counts. The chain recombines TRBV15 with TRBJ1-5; 7 positions match TRBD1. J was trimmed by 3 bases and V by 5 bases; bases with no gene match: 7. There are 15 residues in the CDR3. In germline, CDR1 is LNHNV, CDR2 YYDKDF (reference sequence). The CDR3 DNA reads as TGTGCCACCAGCCCGGGGACAGCTTCCAATCAGCCCCAGCATTTT. Protein: CATSPGTASNQPQHF.

This clonotype showed up many times. CDR3 bases: TGTGCCTGGACCTCATACGGGGAGCTGTTTTTT. It yields the protein CAWTSYGELFF. J is TRBJ2-2 and V is TRBV30; D is ambiguous. CDR1 is GTSNPN and CDR2 is SVGIG in the germline V gene (reference sequence). The V and J ends lost 4 bases and 7 bases respectively, with 7 bases between them. This CDR3 is built from 11 residues.

In this sample, this clonotype turned up many times. The chain has TRBV10-3 and TRBJ2-1; the match to TRBD1 covers 7 bases. V was pared by 3 bases and J by 5 bases, with 7 bases of the junction left unmatched. There are 15 residues in the CDR3. Germline CDR1 ENHRY, CDR2 SYGVKD. CDR3 DNA: TGTGCCATCAGTGAACGGACAGGCGAAGACAATGAGCAGTTCTTC. Amino acid sequence: CAISERTGEDNEQFF.

This clonotype came up many times. DNA of the CDR3: TGTGCCAGCAGGACAGGCGCGCGGGGGCACCAAGAGACCCAGTACTTC. The encoded protein is CASRTGARGHQETQYF. The chain carries TRBV28 and TRBJ2-5; the D gene is possibly TRBD2 (7 bases). The V gene lost 6 bases and the J gene lost 0 bases, with 17 bases spanning the gap. Germline assignment: CDR1 MDHEN and CDR2 SYDVKM. This CDR3 comprises 16 residues.

In this sample, this clonotype turned up many times. This chain joins TRBV6-1 and TRBJ2-3; D not certain. Germline values: CDR1 MNHNS, CDR2 SASEGT. CDR3 size: 13 residues. V was cut by 6 bases and J by 0 bases, with 7 bases left in between. The CDR3, as DNA: TGTGCCAGCAGAACTACCAGCACAGATACGCAGTATTTT. Its protein is CASRTTSTDTQYF.

This clonotype has at least ten counts. The V call is TRBV5-6, the J call TRBJ2-7, with D tentatively TRBD2 (6 bases). This CDR3 has 12 residues. Germline CDR1 reads SGHDT; CDR2 reads YYEEEE. With 3 bases removed from V and 6 bases from J, the gap between germline ends came to 10 bases. CDR3 DNA: TGTGCCAGCAGCTACGGGACTCTCGAGCAGTACTTC. Its protein product is CASSYGTLEQYF.

This clonotype was recorded at least ten times. The CDR3 spells CASSQEGTRGREDEQFF. CDR3 in DNA: TGCGCCAGCAGCCAAGAAGGGACACGCGGACGGGAAGACGAGCAGTTCTTC. This chain joins TRBV4-1 and TRBJ2-1; possibly TRBD1 for D (6 bases). Trimming removed 0 bases at V and 10 bases at J, with 22 bases between. The CDR3 loop spans 17 amino acids. CDR1 MGHRA and CDR2 YSYEKL come from the germline V gene.

There are many counts of this clonotype. The gene calls are TRBV20-1 and TRBJ1-1; D might be TRBD1 (6 bases). Germline CDR1 DFQATT, CDR2 SNEGSKA (reference sequence). This CDR3 has 14 residues. The V gene lost 1 base and the J gene lost 3 bases, with 12 bases spanning the gap. As DNA, the CDR3 is TGCAGTGCTAGAGTCGGGGGGCGATACACTGAAGCTTTCTTT. Protein sequence: CSARVGGRYTEAFF.

This clonotype was picked up a small number of times. This rearrangement joins TRBV7-3 to TRBJ1-1; D is ambiguous. V lost 4 bases and J lost 1, with 7 bases in between. CDR1 is SGHTA and CDR2 is FQGTGA in the germline V gene. This CDR3 comprises 13 residues. The DNA of the CDR3 is TGTGCCAGCAGCTATCAAGGGAACACTGAAGCTTTCTTT. This sequence encodes CASSYQGNTEAFF. Complete variable domain (other parts from reference TRBV7-3 and TRBJ1-1): GAGVSQTPSNKVTEKGKYVELRCDPISGHTALYWYRQSLGQGPEFLIYFQGTGAADDSGLPNDRFFAVRPEGSVSTLKIQRTERGDSAVYLCASSYQGNTEAFFGQGTRLTVV.

This clonotype was detected ten times or more. V usage is TRBV5-1 and J usage is TRBJ2-7, with 9 bases aligning to TRBD1. Germline loops: CDR1 SGHRS, CDR2 YFSETQ. V was clipped by 4 bases and J by 0 bases; unmatched bases: 5. The CDR3 spans 15 residues. The DNA of the CDR3 is TGCGCCAGCAGCAGGGGACAGGGTAGCTCCTACGAGCAGTACTTC. It specifies CASSRGQGSSYEQYF.

This clonotype was seen many times. The rearrangement links TRBV27 to TRBJ1-5; TRBD1 aligns across 9 bases. The CDR3 runs to 16 residues. With 5 bases clipped from V and 0 bases from J, the junction kept 5 bases outside the gene matches. The V gene's germline CDR1 is MNHEY and CDR2 SMNVEV (reference sequence). The CDR3 sequence is CASSPRTGDSNQPQHF. The CDR3 DNA reads TGTGCCAGCAGTCCCCGGACAGGGGATAGCAATCAGCCCCAGCATTTT.

This clonotype was seen many times. V usage is TRBV5-1 and J usage is TRBJ2-7; D call uncertain. CDR3 length: 14 residues. The germline CDR1 and CDR2 sequences are SGHRS and YFSETQ. The V end lost 4 bases, the J end lost 2 bases, and 13 bases lay between the germline ends. CDR3 in DNA: TGCGCCAGCAGCCCACTCATCATGACCTACGAGCAGTACTTC. It specifies CASSPLIMTYEQYF.

This clonotype was counted at least ten times. The rearrangement uses TRBV10-2 and TRBJ2-1; 7 positions match TRBD1. This CDR3 is built from 14 residues. Germline trimming cut 2 bases from V and 8 bases from J; bases unmatched to any gene: 6. The germline gives CDR1 WSHSY, CDR2 SAAADI. The CDR3 here is CASSETGVGDEQFF. CDR3 bases: TGCGCCAGCAGTGAGACAGGGGTAGGGGATGAGCAGTTCTTC.

This clonotype was observed at least ten times. The V and J genes are TRBV5-6 and TRBJ2-2; D gene uncertain. Trimming took 2 bases from V and 6 from J, leaving 5 bases between them. Germline lookup yields CDR1 SGHDT and CDR2 YYEEEE. This CDR3 spans 12 amino acids. The CDR3 DNA follows: TGTGCCAGCAGCTTCCCGTCCGGGGAGCTGTTTTTT. It encodes CASSFPSGELFF.

At least ten counts were recorded for this clonotype. This sequence joins TRBV27 and TRBJ2-2; D is ambiguous. Trimming removed 5 bases at V and 7 bases at J, with 11 bases between. Germline loops: CDR1 MNHEY, CDR2 SMNVEV (reference sequence). The CDR3 has 13 amino acids. The CDR3 here is CASSITRRGELFF. The DNA of the CDR3 is TGTGCCAGCAGTATCACCCGGCGCGGGGAGCTGTTTTTT.